This T cell receptor beta chain came from a study of cytomegalovirus exposure and HLA in healthy donors. Study details: Earlier sequencing of some 180 million T cells yielded approximately 120 million unique TCR beta sequences.

13 Jbeta primers and 60 Vbeta primers were used for the PCR. Some clones are missing from TCRdb's copy, which holds only in-frame ones; the method was immunoSEQ multiplex PCR. The sample holds 75,000 to 95,000 clones, about four fifths seen once. With 9 bases clipped from V and 5 bases from J, the junction kept 10 bases outside the gene matches. The CDR3 is made up of 15 amino acids. Germline V gene data show CDR1 as SGHVS and CDR2 as FQNEAQ. This clone was observed a few times. The sequenced sample consisted of PBMCs. The clonotype was recovered from a man younger than 35 in good health and CMV-seronegative. The chain recombines TRBV7-8 with TRBJ2-5; 12 nucleotides align to TRBD1. CDR3 loop: CASTTGTGGRETQYF. For the CDR3, the DNA is TGTGCCAGTACTACTGGGACAGGGGGCAGGGAGACCCAGTACTTC. Using reference TRBV7-8 and TRBJ2-5 for the parts outside the CDR3, the full variable domain is GAGVSQSPRYKVAKRGQDVALRCDPISGHVSLFWYQQALGQGPEFLTYFQNEAQLDKSGLPSDRFFAERPEGSVSTLKIQRTQQEDSAVYLCASTTGTGGRETQYFGPGTRLLVL.